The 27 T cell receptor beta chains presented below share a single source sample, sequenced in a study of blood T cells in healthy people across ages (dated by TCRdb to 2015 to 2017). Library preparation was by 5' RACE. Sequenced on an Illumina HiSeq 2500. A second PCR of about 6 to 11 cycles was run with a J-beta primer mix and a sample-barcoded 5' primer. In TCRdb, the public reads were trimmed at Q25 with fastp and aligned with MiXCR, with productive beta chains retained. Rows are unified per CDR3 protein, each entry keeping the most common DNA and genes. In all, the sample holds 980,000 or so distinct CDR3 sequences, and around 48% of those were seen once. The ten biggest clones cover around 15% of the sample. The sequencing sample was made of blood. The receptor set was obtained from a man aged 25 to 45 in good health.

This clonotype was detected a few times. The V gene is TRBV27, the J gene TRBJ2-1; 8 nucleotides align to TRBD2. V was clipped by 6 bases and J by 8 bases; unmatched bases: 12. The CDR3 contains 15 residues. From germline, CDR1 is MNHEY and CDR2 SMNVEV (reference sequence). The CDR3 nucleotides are TGTGCCAGCAGGCTCCAGGGCGGGGGGTTGTATGAGCAGTTCTTC. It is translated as CASRLQGGGLYEQFF.

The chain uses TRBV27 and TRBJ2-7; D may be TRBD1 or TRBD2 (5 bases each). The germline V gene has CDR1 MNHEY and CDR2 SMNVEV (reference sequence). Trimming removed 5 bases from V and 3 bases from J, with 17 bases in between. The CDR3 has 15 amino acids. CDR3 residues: CASSKKPGTDYEQYF. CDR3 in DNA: TGTGCCAGCAGTAAGAAACCCGGGACGGACTACGAGCAGTACTTC.

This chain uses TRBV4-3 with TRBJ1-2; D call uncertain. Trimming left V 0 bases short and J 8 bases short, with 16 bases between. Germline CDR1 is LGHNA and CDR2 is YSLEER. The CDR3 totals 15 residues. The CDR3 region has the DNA TGCGCCAGCAGCCAAGACGCCGCTGCATTTGGAGGCTACACCTTC. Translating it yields CASSQDAAAFGGYTF.

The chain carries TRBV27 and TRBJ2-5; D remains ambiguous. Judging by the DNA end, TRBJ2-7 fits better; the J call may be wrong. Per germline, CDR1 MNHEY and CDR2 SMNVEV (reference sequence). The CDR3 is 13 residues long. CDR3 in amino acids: CASSDKAPYEQYF. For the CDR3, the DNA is TGTGCCAGCAGTGACAAGGCCCCATACGAGCAGTACTTC.

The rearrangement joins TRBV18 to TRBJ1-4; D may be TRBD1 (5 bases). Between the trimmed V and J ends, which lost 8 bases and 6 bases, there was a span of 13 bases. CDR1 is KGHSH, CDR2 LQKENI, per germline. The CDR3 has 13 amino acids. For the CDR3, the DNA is TGTGCCAGCGCCGATGGGGCCGATGAAAAACTGTTTTTT. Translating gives CASADGADEKLFF.

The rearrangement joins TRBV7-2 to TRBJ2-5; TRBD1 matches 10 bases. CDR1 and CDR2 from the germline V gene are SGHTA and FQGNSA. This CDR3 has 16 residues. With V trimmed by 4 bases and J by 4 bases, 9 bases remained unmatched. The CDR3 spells CASSYIRTGGRETQYF. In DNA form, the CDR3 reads TGTGCCAGCAGCTACATTCGGACAGGGGGAAGAGAGACCCAGTACTTC.

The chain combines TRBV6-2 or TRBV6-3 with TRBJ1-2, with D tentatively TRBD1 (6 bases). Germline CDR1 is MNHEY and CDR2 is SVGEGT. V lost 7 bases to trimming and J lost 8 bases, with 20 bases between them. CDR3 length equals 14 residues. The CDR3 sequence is CASTAHGQIRGYTF. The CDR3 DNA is TGTGCCAGCACCGCCCACGGACAGATCCGGGGCTACACCTTC.

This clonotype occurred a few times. CDR3 in amino acids: CASTRDRGDIQYF. DNA for the CDR3: TGTGCCAGCACCAGGGACAGGGGGGACATTCAGTACTTC. This chain joins TRBV27 and TRBJ2-4; 11 nucleotides line up with TRBD1. After removal of 7 bases from V and 8 bases from J, the junction contained 4 bases not matched to a gene. Germline lookup yields CDR1 MNHEY and CDR2 SMNVEV (reference sequence). This CDR3 has 13 amino acids.

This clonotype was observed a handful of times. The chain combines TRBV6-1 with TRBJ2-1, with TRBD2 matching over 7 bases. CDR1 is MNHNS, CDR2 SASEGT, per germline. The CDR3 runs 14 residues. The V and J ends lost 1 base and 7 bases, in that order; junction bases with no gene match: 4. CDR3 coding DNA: TGTGCCAGCAGTGAAGTTGGACTAGTGAATGAGCAGTTCTTC. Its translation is CASSEVGLVNEQFF.

The CDR3 here is CATSNFPTDTQYF. CDR3 coding DNA: TGTGCCACCAGCAATTTCCCAACAGATACGCAGTATTTT. The chain joins TRBV15 to TRBJ2-3, with D unclear. The CDR3 totals 13 residues. Germline-derived CDR1 and CDR2 are LNHNV and YYDKDF (reference sequence). V was clipped by 4 bases and J by 3 bases, with 8 bases between them.

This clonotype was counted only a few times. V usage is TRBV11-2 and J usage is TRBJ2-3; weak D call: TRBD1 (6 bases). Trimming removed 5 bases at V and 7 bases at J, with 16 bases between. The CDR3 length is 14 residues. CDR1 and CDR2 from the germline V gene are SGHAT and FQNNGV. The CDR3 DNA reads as TGTGCCAGCAGCGTCCCATCCAGGGGATATACGCAGTATTTT. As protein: CASSVPSRGYTQYF.

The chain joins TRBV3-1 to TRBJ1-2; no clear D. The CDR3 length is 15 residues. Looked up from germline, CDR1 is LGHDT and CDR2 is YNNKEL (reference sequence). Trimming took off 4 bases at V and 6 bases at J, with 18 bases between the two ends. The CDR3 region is CASSPPRPTQNGYTF. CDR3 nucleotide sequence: TGTGCCAGCAGCCCCCCAAGGCCGACGCAGAATGGCTACACCTTC. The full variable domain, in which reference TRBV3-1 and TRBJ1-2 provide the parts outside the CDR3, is DTAVSQTPKYLVTQMGNDKSIKCEQNLGHDTMYWYKQDSKKFLKIMFSYNNKELIINETVPNRFSPKSPDKAHLNLHINSLELGDSAVYFCASSPPRPTQNGYTFGSGTRLTVV.

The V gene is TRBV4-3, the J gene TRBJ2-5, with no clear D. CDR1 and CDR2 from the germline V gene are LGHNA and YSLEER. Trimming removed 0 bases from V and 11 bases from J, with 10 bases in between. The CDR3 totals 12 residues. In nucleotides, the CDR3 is TGCGCCAGCAGCCAAGATGGCTACGGGCAGTACTTC. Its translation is CASSQDGYGQYF.

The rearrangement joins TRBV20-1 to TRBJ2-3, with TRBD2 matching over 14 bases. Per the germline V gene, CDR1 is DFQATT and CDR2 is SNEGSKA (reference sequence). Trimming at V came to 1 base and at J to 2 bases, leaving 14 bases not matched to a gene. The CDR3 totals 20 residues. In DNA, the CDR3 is TGCAGTGCTAGAGCACTGGGACTAGCGGGGGCCACATACCTCACAGATACGCAGTATTTT. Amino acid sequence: CSARALGLAGATYLTDTQYF.

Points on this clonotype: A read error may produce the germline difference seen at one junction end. CDR3 sequence (DNA): TGTGCCAGCAGCCGAGAGAAGATCGGGACGTTCTATGACTACACCTTC. It codes for CASSREKIGTFYDYTF. The rearrangement joins TRBV4-2 to TRBJ1-2; possibly TRBD1 for D (5 bases). Germline V gene data show CDR1 as LGHNA and CDR2 as YNFKEQ. CDR3 length equals 16 residues.

The CDR3 loop reads CASRLLYGYTF. The CDR3 DNA reads as TGTGCCAGCCGACTACTCTATGGCTACACCTTC. The gene calls are TRBV2 and TRBJ1-2; D call uncertain. CDR1 and CDR2 (germline): SNHLY, FYNNEI. The length of the CDR3 is 11 residues. V was pared by 8 bases and J by 4 bases, with 8 bases between.

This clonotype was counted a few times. The chain's CDR3 is CASSYSGGGGTEAFF. The DNA of the CDR3 is TGTGCCAGCAGTTACTCTGGGGGAGGTGGGACTGAAGCTTTCTTT. This chain joins TRBV6-2 or TRBV6-3 and TRBJ1-1; TRBD1 might be the D (5 bases). CDR3 length: 15 residues. V was cut by 0 bases and J by 5 bases, with 13 bases left in between. The germline CDR1 and CDR2 sequences are MNHEY and SVGEGT.

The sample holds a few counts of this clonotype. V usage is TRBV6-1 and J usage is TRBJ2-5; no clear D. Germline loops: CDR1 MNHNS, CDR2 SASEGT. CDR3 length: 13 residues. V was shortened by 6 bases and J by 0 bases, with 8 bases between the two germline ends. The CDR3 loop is CASRVRNQETQYF. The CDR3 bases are TGTGCCAGCAGAGTCCGGAACCAAGAGACCCAGTACTTC.

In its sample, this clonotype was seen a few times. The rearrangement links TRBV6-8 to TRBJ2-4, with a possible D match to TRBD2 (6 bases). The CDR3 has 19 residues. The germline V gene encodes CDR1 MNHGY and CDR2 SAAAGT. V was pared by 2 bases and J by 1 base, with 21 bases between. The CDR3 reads CASSYGTPGRLYAKNIQYF. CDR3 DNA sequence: TGTGCCAGCAGTTACGGCACCCCAGGGAGGCTCTACGCCAAAAACATTCAGTACTTC.

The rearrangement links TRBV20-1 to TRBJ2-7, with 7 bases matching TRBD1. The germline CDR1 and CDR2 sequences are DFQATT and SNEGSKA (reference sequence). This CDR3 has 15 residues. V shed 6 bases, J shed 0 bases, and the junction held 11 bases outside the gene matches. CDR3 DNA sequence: TGCAGTGCCCAGTCCCAGGACAGGAGCTCCTACGAGCAGTACTTC. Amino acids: CSAQSQDRSSYEQYF.

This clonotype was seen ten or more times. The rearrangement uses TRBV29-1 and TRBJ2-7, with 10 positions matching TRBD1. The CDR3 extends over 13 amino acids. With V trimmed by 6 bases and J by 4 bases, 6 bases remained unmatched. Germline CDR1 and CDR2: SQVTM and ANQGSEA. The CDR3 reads CSVHGQGGYEQYF. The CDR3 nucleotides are TGCAGCGTCCACGGACAGGGGGGTTACGAGCAGTACTTC.

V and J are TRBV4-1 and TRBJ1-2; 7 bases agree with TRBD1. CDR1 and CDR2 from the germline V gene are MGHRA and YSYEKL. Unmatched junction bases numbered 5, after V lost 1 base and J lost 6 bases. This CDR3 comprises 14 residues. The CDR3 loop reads CASSQGDRVDGYTF. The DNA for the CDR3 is TGCGCCAGCAGCCAAGGCGACAGGGTGGATGGCTACACCTTC.

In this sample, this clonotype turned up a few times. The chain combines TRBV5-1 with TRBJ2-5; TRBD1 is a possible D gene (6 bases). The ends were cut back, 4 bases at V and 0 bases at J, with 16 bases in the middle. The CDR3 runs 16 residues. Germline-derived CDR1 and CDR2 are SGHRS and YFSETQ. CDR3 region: CASSVQGRYYQETQYF. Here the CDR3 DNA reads TGCGCCAGCAGCGTACAGGGACGGTACTACCAAGAGACCCAGTACTTC.

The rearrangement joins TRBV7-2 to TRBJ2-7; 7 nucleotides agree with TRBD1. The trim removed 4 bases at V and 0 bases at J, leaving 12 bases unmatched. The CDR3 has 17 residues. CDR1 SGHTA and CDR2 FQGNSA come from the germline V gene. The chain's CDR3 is CASSWTTTDRPSYEQYF. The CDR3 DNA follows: TGTGCCAGCAGCTGGACGACCACGGACAGGCCCTCCTACGAGCAGTACTTC.

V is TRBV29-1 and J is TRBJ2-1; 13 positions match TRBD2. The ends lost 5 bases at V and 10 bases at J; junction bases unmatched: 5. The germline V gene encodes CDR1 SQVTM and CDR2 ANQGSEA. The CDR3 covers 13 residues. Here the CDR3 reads CSVSGLAGLEQFF. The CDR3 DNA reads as TGCAGCGTTTCGGGACTAGCGGGGTTAGAGCAGTTCTTC.

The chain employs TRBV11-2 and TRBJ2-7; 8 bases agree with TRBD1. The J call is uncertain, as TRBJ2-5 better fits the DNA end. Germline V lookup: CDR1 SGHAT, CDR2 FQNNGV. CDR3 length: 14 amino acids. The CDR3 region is CASNFVQGGETQYF. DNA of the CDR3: TGTGCCAGCAACTTCGTACAGGGGGGAGAGACCCAGTACTTC.

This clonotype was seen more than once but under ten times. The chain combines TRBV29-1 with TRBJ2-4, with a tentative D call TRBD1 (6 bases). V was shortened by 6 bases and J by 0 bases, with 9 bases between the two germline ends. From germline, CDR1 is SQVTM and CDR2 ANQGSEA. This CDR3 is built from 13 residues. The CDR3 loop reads CSVTDRAKNIQYF. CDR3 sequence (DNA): TGCAGCGTCACGGACAGAGCCAAAAACATTCAGTACTTC.